One TCR beta chain is described in this entry. This specimen belongs to a study of blood T cell repertoires in COVID-19. Study-wide context: Sources were T cells, B-cell-depleted T cells, or PBMCs; the material itself was cDNA or gDNA.

Per the study methods: Cell counts per sample came from amplifying reference gene primers. TCRdb's table, derived via immunoSEQ multiplex PCR, lists solely in-frame clones and lacks some. The V and J calls and clone size are taken from that table; D and trimming were inferred from the DNA. The repertoire holds under 200,000 clones, with nearly 90% as singletons. Per germline, CDR1 SGHAT and CDR2 FQNNGV. The length of the CDR3 is 14 residues. Trimming stripped 5 bases from V and 10 bases from J, with 18 bases between. The gene calls are TRBV11-2 and TRBJ2-1, with D possibly TRBD1 on 5 matching bases. Sequences were obtained from peripheral blood. This clonotype was obtained from a man aged 55 to 70 with active or convalescent COVID-19. CDR3 DNA: TGTGCCAGCAGCCGACTCGCCAGAAACAGGGAGCAGTTCTTC. This encodes CASSRLARNREQFF.